The clone carrying this T cell receptor (beta chain) was observed many times. Its antigen remains unidentified. These data come from a study of early T cells in non-severe SARS-CoV-2 infection. About the research overall: Investigators sequenced bulk RNA drawn from unsorted whole blood, and chains remained unpaired.

Whole-study results and caveats: Sequences matched to VDJdb favored anti-spike CD8 responses, while private and CD4 specificities were missed.

Individual cDNA molecules were tagged with unique molecular identifiers. TCRdb redid the calling of the 5' RACE reads with MiXCR, one entry per CDR3 protein. The table records fewer than 80,000 distinct CDR3 sequences, about 11% of them present only once. This TCR came from an adult who was a healthcare worker with PCR-confirmed SARS-CoV-2 infection or an uninfected control (not recorded which). Sequenced here: whole blood, sampled at baseline.

In nucleotides, the CDR3 is TGTGCCAGCAGCTTGAGCGGGGGTTACAATGAGCAGTTCTTC. It specifies CASSLSGGYNEQFF. J is TRBJ2-1 and V is TRBV11-2; 8 bases map to TRBD2. The junction had 2 bases not matched to a gene; V was cut back by 3 bases and J by 4 bases. This CDR3 spans 14 amino acids. From germline, CDR1 is SGHAT and CDR2 FQNNGV.